This T cell receptor beta chain came from a study of T cells after yellow fever vaccination. Germline lookup yields CDR1 GTSNPN and CDR2 SVGIG (reference sequence). The length of the CDR3 is 15 residues. The table lists this clonotype with a few counts. The antigen is unknown. Study-wide results and limits: Booster sampling recovered most clones from primary vaccination (approximately 96% CD4, approximately 90% CD8). There was a possibility that FACS-sorted repertoires contained abundant clonotypes contaminating from the bulk population.

5'RACE template switching added a universal primer site and UMIs to TCR cDNA. MiXCR, applied by TCRdb to the 5' RACE reads, yields one record per CDR3 protein. The table shows 250,000 or so distinct CDR3 sequences, with less than 9% occurring only once. This specimen consisted of CD4+ T cells sorted from PBMCs, obtained 15 days after the yellow fever booster vaccination. The clonotype was recovered from a man under 40 who received the YFV17D yellow fever vaccine. This chain joins TRBV30 and TRBJ1-1, with TRBD1 matching over 9 bases. In DNA, the CDR3 is TGTGTCCAGCCCCGGGACAGGGAGGTCGAAGCTGAAGCTTTCTTT. It is translated as CVQPRDREVEAEAFF. Full variable domain (rest looked up from reference TRBV30 and TRBJ1-1): SQTIHQWPATLVQPVGSPLSLECTVEGTSNPNLYWYRQAAGRGLQLLFYSVGIGQISSEVPQNLSASRPQDRQFILSSKKLLLSDSGFYLCVQPRDREVEAEAFFGQGTRLTVV.